A selection of T cell receptor beta chains follows, all from one sample in a study of long-term antiretroviral therapy in people with HIV. TCRdb's copy holds only in-frame clones and misses some; the assay was immunoSEQ multiplex PCR. The sample shows 9,000 to 10,000 clones, approximately 75% of them seen only once. Sequenced here: unsorted PBMCs, sampled 0.7 years after starting antiretroviral therapy. These receptors were taken from a man aged 35 to 55 with HIV. Both conserved end residues are part of each CDR3. D genes are given only for firm matches. Only some rows state a clone size, as once, few, many or a class for expanded clones.

V gene: TRBV29-1; J gene: TRBJ1-1; D gene: -; clone size: few; CDR3 protein: CSVVELVEGRWNTEAFF; CDR3 DNA: TGCAGCGTTGTTGAACTAGTGGAGGGACGGTGGAACACTGAAGCTTTCTTT
V gene: TRBV2; J gene: TRBJ2-7; D gene: TRBD2; clone size: few; CDR3 protein: CASSELLAGYYEQYF; CDR3 DNA: TGTGCCAGCAGTGAATTGCTAGCGGGATACTACGAGCAGTACTTC
V gene: TRBV6-6; J gene: TRBJ2-1; D gene: TRBD2; clone size: -; CDR3 protein: CASTSFVAGDLNEQFF; CDR3 DNA: TGTGCCAGCACTTCCTTCGTAGCGGGAGATTTAAATGAGCAGTTCTTC
V gene: TRBV2; J gene: TRBJ2-7; D gene: -; clone size: -; CDR3 protein: CASRETDYAYEQYF; CDR3 DNA: TGTGCCAGCAGGGAGACCGATTACGCCTACGAGCAGTACTTC
V gene: TRBV6-1; J gene: TRBJ2-7; D gene: -; clone size: -; CDR3 protein: CASSEGLYYEQYF; CDR3 DNA: TGTGCCAGCAGTGAGGGACTTTACTACGAGCAGTACTTC
V gene: TRBV7-6; J gene: TRBJ1-1; D gene: -; clone size: -; CDR3 protein: CASSLGRGVNTEAFF; CDR3 DNA: TGTGCCAGCAGCTTAGGGAGAGGGGTGAACACTGAAGCTTTCTTT
V gene: TRBV7-9; J gene: TRBJ2-7; D gene: TRBD1; clone size: -; CDR3 protein: CASSRGTGRSYEQYF; CDR3 DNA: TGTGCCAGCAGCAGAGGGACAGGGAGATCCTACGAGCAGTACTTC
V gene: TRBV5-4; J gene: TRBJ2-1; D gene: TRBD1; clone size: few; CDR3 protein: CASSFTGDNEQFF; CDR3 DNA: TGTGCCAGCAGCTTCACAGGGGACAATGAGCAGTTCTTC
V gene: TRBV9; J gene: TRBJ1-2; D gene: -; clone size: -; CDR3 protein: CASSAQGFNYGYTF; CDR3 DNA: TGTGCCAGCAGCGCTCAGGGTTTCAACTATGGCTACACCTTC
V gene: TRBV27; J gene: TRBJ1-5; D gene: TRBD1; clone size: -; CDR3 protein: CASTSGQGGNQPQHF; CDR3 DNA: TGTGCCAGCACCTCGGGACAGGGGGGCAATCAGCCCCAGCATTTT
V gene: TRBV7-2; J gene: TRBJ1-3; D gene: -; clone size: -; CDR3 protein: CASSYGGGNTIYF; CDR3 DNA: TGTGCCAGCAGCTATGGGGGGGGAAACACCATATATTTT
V gene: TRBV14; J gene: TRBJ1-1; D gene: -; clone size: -; CDR3 protein: CASSQVRGTEAFF; CDR3 DNA: TGTGCCAGCAGCCAAGTGAGGGGGACTGAAGCTTTCTTT
V gene: TRBV10-3; J gene: TRBJ2-7; D gene: TRBD2; clone size: -; CDR3 protein: CAISSEPGTSLVYEQYF; CDR3 DNA: TGTGCCATCAGTTCAGAACCCGGGACTAGCCTCGTTTACGAGCAGTACTTC
V gene: TRBV18; J gene: TRBJ2-1; D gene: -; clone size: -; CDR3 protein: CASSPATGIDNEQFF; CDR3 DNA: TGTGCCAGCTCACCAGCAACAGGGATAGACAATGAGCAGTTCTTC
V gene: TRBV5-1; J gene: TRBJ2-1; D gene: -; clone size: -; CDR3 protein: CASSQDTRGTLSPNEQFF; CDR3 DNA: TGCGCCAGCAGCCAAGACACTCGGGGGACTCTCTCCCCCAATGAGCAGTTCTTC
V gene: TRBV15; J gene: TRBJ2-2; D gene: -; clone size: -; CDR3 protein: CATSLTRAGELFF; CDR3 DNA: TGTGCCACCAGCCTGACGAGGGCCGGGGAGCTGTTTTTT
V gene: TRBV2; J gene: TRBJ2-7; D gene: -; clone size: -; CDR3 protein: CASSVGSYEQYF; CDR3 DNA: TGTGCCAGCTCCGTAGGCTCCTACGAGCAGTACTTC
V gene: TRBV7-6; J gene: TRBJ1-4; D gene: -; clone size: -; CDR3 protein: CASSFRTRATNEKLFF; CDR3 DNA: TGTGCCAGCAGCTTTCGGACGAGGGCAACTAATGAAAAACTGTTTTTT
V gene: TRBV30; J gene: TRBJ2-7; D gene: -; clone size: -; CDR3 protein: CAWSQRLDGQYF; CDR3 DNA: TGTGCCTGGAGTCAAAGGCTTGATGGGCAGTACTTC
V gene: TRBV19; J gene: TRBJ1-5; D gene: -; clone size: -; CDR3 protein: CASSIRGEGSNQPQHF; CDR3 DNA: TGTGCCAGTAGTATTAGGGGGGAGGGGAGCAATCAGCCCCAGCATTTT
V gene: TRBV11-1; J gene: TRBJ2-5; D gene: -; clone size: -; CDR3 protein: CASSPRDQETQYF; CDR3 DNA: TGTGCCAGCAGCCCCAGAGATCAAGAGACCCAGTACTTC
V gene: TRBV11-2; J gene: TRBJ2-7; D gene: TRBD2; clone size: -; CDR3 protein: CASSLDPGGSLNEQYF; CDR3 DNA: TGTGCCAGCAGCTTAGATCCAGGCGGGAGTCTCAACGAGCAGTACTTC
V gene: TRBV11-2; J gene: TRBJ2-5; D gene: TRBD2; clone size: -; CDR3 protein: CASRSSREMAQYF; CDR3 DNA: TGTGCCAGCAGGTCCTCGCGGGAGATGGCCCAGTACTTC
V gene: TRBV18; J gene: TRBJ1-1; D gene: -; clone size: -; CDR3 protein: CASSPGTRGREAFF; CDR3 DNA: TGTGCCAGCTCACCCGGGACCAGAGGGCGCGAAGCTTTCTTT
V gene: TRBV7-9; J gene: TRBJ1-2; D gene: -; clone size: -; CDR3 protein: CASSLAPGAHYGYTF; CDR3 DNA: TGTGCCAGCAGCTTAGCCCCGGGGGCCCACTATGGCTACACCTTC
V gene: TRBV28; J gene: TRBJ1-5; D gene: TRBD1; clone size: few; CDR3 protein: CASSSNPGTGSNQPQHF; CDR3 DNA: TGTGCCAGCAGCTCAAATCCCGGGACAGGGTCCAATCAGCCCCAGCATTTT
V gene: TRBV10-3; J gene: TRBJ1-1; D gene: -; clone size: -; CDR3 protein: CAIKAENTEAFF; CDR3 DNA: TGTGCCATCAAAGCCGAGAACACTGAAGCTTTCTTT
V gene: TRBV4-1; J gene: TRBJ2-2; D gene: TRBD2; clone size: few; CDR3 protein: CASSLIGLVLNTGELFF; CDR3 DNA: TGCGCCAGCAGCCTGATCGGACTAGTGCTGAACACCGGGGAGCTGTTTTTT
V gene: TRBV18; J gene: TRBJ2-3; D gene: -; clone size: -; CDR3 protein: CASSPTGYGDTQYF; CDR3 DNA: TGTGCCAGCTCACCTACAGGTTACGGAGATACGCAGTATTTT
V gene: TRBV5-5; J gene: TRBJ1-1; D gene: -; clone size: -; CDR3 protein: CASSFTWGATEAFF; CDR3 DNA: TGTGCCAGCAGCTTTACCTGGGGGGCTACTGAAGCTTTCTTT
V gene: TRBV27; J gene: TRBJ2-3; D gene: -; clone size: -; CDR3 protein: CASSFFGSGPDTQYF; CDR3 DNA: TGTGCCAGCAGTTTTTTCGGGTCGGGCCCAGATACGCAGTATTTT
V gene: TRBV9; J gene: TRBJ2-3; D gene: -; clone size: -; CDR3 protein: CASSPSVSTDTQYF; CDR3 DNA: TGTGCCAGCAGCCCCTCCGTGAGCACAGATACGCAGTATTTT
V gene: TRBV11-2; J gene: TRBJ1-1; D gene: -; clone size: -; CDR3 protein: CASSFGLEAFF; CDR3 DNA: TGTGCCAGCAGCTTCGGGCTTGAAGCTTTCTTT
V gene: TRBV28; J gene: TRBJ1-5; D gene: -; clone size: -; CDR3 protein: CASSPNRVRQPQHF; CDR3 DNA: TGTGCCAGCAGTCCTAACAGGGTCCGGCAGCCCCAGCATTTT
V gene: TRBV18; J gene: TRBJ2-7; D gene: TRBD1; clone size: few; CDR3 protein: CASSQGQGWRDEQYF; CDR3 DNA: TGTGCCAGCTCACAGGGACAGGGTTGGAGGGACGAGCAGTACTTC
V gene: TRBV2; J gene: TRBJ2-1; D gene: -; clone size: -; CDR3 protein: CASSDGTDNEQFF; CDR3 DNA: TGTGCCAGCAGTGACGGGACCGACAATGAGCAGTTCTTC
V gene: TRBV5-4; J gene: TRBJ2-4; D gene: -; clone size: once; CDR3 protein: CASSPTPTSVIQYF; CDR3 DNA: TGTGCCAGCAGTCCGACACCCACATCAGTCATTCAGTACTTC
V gene: TRBV28; J gene: TRBJ2-7; D gene: -; clone size: -; CDR3 protein: CASSLIQANSYEQYF; CDR3 DNA: TGTGCCAGCAGTTTAATACAGGCGAACTCCTACGAGCAGTACTTC
V gene: TRBV27; J gene: TRBJ2-5; D gene: TRBD1; clone size: -; CDR3 protein: CASSLSRWDSQETQYF; CDR3 DNA: TGTGCCAGCAGTTTATCCAGATGGGACAGCCAAGAGACCCAGTACTTC
V gene: TRBV19; J gene: TRBJ2-5; D gene: -; clone size: -; CDR3 protein: CASLAGGDETQYF; CDR3 DNA: TGTGCCAGCCTAGCCGGAGGTGACGAGACCCAGTACTTC
V gene: TRBV27; J gene: TRBJ1-1; D gene: TRBD1; clone size: -; CDR3 protein: CASKDRVRAFF; CDR3 DNA: TGTGCCAGCAAGGACAGGGTACGGGCTTTCTTT
V gene: TRBV27; J gene: TRBJ2-1; D gene: -; clone size: -; CDR3 protein: CASSSLAGGRVEQFF; CDR3 DNA: TGTGCCAGCAGTTCGCTAGCTGGGGGTCGGGTTGAGCAGTTCTTC
V gene: TRBV5-1; J gene: TRBJ2-5; D gene: -; clone size: -; CDR3 protein: CASSLVETQYF; CDR3 DNA: TGCGCCAGCAGCTTGGTGGAGACCCAGTACTTC
V gene: TRBV18; J gene: TRBJ2-7; D gene: TRBD2; clone size: -; CDR3 protein: CASSPLTTGPSSGRSHEQYF; CDR3 DNA: TGTGCCAGCTCACCCCTTACTACCGGCCCTTCTAGCGGGAGAAGCCACGAGCAGTACTTC
V gene: TRBV27; J gene: TRBJ2-7; D gene: TRBD2; clone size: once; CDR3 protein: CASSLRGLAVNYEQYF; CDR3 DNA: TGTGCCAGCAGTTTAAGAGGACTAGCGGTAAACTACGAGCAGTACTTC
V gene: TRBV7-9; J gene: TRBJ1-4; D gene: -; clone size: once; CDR3 protein: CASSFYARANEKLFF; CDR3 DNA: TGTGCCAGCAGCTTCTACGCTCGGGCTAATGAAAAACTGTTTTTT
V gene: TRBV9; J gene: TRBJ2-1; D gene: -; clone size: -; CDR3 protein: CASSPTGENSYNEQFF; CDR3 DNA: TGTGCCAGCTCCCCTACTGGGGAGAATTCCTACAATGAGCAGTTCTTC
V gene: TRBV7-2; J gene: TRBJ2-1; D gene: TRBD2; clone size: -; CDR3 protein: CASSLWTSSDNEQFF; CDR3 DNA: TGTGCCAGCAGCTTATGGACTAGCTCAGACAATGAGCAGTTCTTC
V gene: TRBV2; J gene: TRBJ1-5; D gene: -; clone size: medium-sized; CDR3 protein: CASSELGLYSNQPQHF; CDR3 DNA: TGTGCCAGCAGTGAATTGGGCCTCTATAGCAATCAGCCCCAGCATTTT
V gene: TRBV7-8; J gene: TRBJ1-4; D gene: TRBD1; clone size: -; CDR3 protein: CASTRQGTSEKLFF; CDR3 DNA: TGTGCCAGCACCCGACAGGGGACAAGTGAAAAACTGTTTTTT
V gene: TRBV5-4; J gene: TRBJ2-2; D gene: TRBD2; clone size: -; CDR3 protein: CASTYASGSTGELFF; CDR3 DNA: TGTGCCAGCACCTACGCTAGCGGGAGCACCGGGGAGCTGTTTTTT
V gene: TRBV11-1; J gene: TRBJ1-2; D gene: -; clone size: once; CDR3 protein: CASSDGGDIEGYTF; CDR3 DNA: TGTGCCAGCAGCGATGGCGGGGACATAGAAGGCTACACCTTC
V gene: TRBV9; J gene: TRBJ2-7; D gene: -; clone size: -; CDR3 protein: CASSVEGTGPYEQYF; CDR3 DNA: TGTGCCAGCAGCGTAGAAGGGACTGGGCCCTACGAGCAGTACTTC